A selection of T cell receptor beta chains follows, all from one sample in a study of blood T cell repertoires in COVID-19. Produced via immunoSEQ multiplex PCR; TCRdb's table is partial and in-frame only. The sample records 200,000 to 250,000 clones, 75% to 85% being singletons. Sequenced input: peripheral blood. The receptors were gathered from a woman older than 75 with COVID-19, enrolled during active disease. Both conserved end residues are part of each CDR3. A D gene is named only where the DNA matches it firmly. Clone size is not always given. Where it is, it says once, few, many or a class for expanded clones.

>TRBV5-6|.|TRBJ2-7|.
CASSSERGATYEQYF
TGTGCCAGCAGCTCCGAAAGAGGAGCGACCTACGAGCAGTACTTC
>TRBV14|TRBD1|TRBJ2-1|.
CASSKGDSLYNEQFF
TGTGCCAGCAGCAAGGGGGACAGTTTATACAATGAGCAGTTCTTC
>TRBV28|TRBD1|TRBJ1-3|.
CASRTGGAASGNTIYF
TGTGCCAGCAGGACAGGGGGTGCAGCCTCTGGAAACACCATATATTTT
>TRBV3-1/TRBV3-2|.|TRBJ1-1|few
CASSQRENTEAFF
TGTGCCAGCAGCCAGCGCGAGAACACTGAAGCTTTCTTT
>TRBV5-1|.|TRBJ2-7|.
CASSWQGYEQYF
TGCGCCAGCAGCTGGCAGGGTTACGAGCAGTACTTC
>TRBV20-1|TRBD1|TRBJ2-1|.
CSALVDRLIF
TGCAGTGCCCTCGTGGACAGGTTAATCTTC
>TRBV4-1|TRBD1|TRBJ1-1|.
CASSQGGQGNTEAFF
TGCGCCAGCAGCCAGGGGGGACAGGGGAACACTGAAGCTTTCTTT
>TRBV24-1|TRBD1|TRBJ1-1|.
CATSESGTENTEAFF
TGTGCCACCAGTGAATCCGGGACAGAGAACACTGAAGCTTTCTTT
>TRBV11-2|.|TRBJ1-1|.
CASSFRTRNTEAFF
TGTGCCAGCAGCTTCAGGACACGGAACACTGAAGCTTTCTTT
>TRBV24-1|.|TRBJ2-2|.
CATRAGGSGNTGELFF
TGTGCCACCCGAGCTGGAGGGAGTGGAAACACCGGGGAGCTGTTTTTT
>TRBV2|.|TRBJ2-2|.
CASGRGTNTGELFF
TGTGCCAGCGGGCGGGGAACGAACACCGGGGAGCTGTTTTTT